This T cell receptor beta chain came from a study of a mutant IDH1 vaccine in newly diagnosed glioma. Study-level information: Patients underwent eight vaccinations, which took place in weeks 1, 3, 5, 7, 11, 15, 19 and 23.

V was cut by 3 bases and J by 2 bases, with 20 bases left in between. Germline CDR1 and CDR2: SEHNR and FQNEAQ (reference sequence). The CDR3 spans 18 residues. Stated time point: week 5, during vaccination. Vaccine doses each comprised 300 ug of mutant IDH1 20-mer peptide, with topical imiquimod. Profiled with immunoSEQ multiplex PCR; TCRdb holds only in-frame clones, not every one. This table has fewer than 100,000 clones, 75% to 95% appearing once. A word on this clone: The antigen is unknown.

V is TRBV7-9 and J is TRBJ2-1, with a weak D call TRBD2 (5 bases). This sequence was found in a woman between 50 and 59 years old with glioma. The sample consisted of PBMCs, taken from a glioma patient whose treatment included an IDH1 peptide vaccine. For the CDR3, the DNA is TGTGCCAGCAGCTTGTCGCCTAGCAGTGTGCACCCCTACAATGAGCAGTTCTTC. Translating it yields CASSLSPSSVHPYNEQFF.